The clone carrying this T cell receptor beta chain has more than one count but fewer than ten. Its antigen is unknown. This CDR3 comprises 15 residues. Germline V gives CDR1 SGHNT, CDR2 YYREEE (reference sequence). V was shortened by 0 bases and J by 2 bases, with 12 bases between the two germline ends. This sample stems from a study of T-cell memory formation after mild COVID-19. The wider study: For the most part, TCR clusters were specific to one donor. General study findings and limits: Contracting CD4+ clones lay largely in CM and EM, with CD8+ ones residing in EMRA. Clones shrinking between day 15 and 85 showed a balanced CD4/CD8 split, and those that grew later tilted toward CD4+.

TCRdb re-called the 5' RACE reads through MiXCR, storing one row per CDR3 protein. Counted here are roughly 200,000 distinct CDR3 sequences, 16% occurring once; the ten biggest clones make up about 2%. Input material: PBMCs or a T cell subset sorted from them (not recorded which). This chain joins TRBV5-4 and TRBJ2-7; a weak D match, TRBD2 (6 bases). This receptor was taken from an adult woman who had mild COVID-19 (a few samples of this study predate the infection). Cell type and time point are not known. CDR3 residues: CASSLDGSGTYEQYF. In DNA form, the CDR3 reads TGTGCCAGCAGCTTGGATGGTAGCGGCACCTACGAGCAGTACTTC.